There are a few counts of the clone carrying this TCR beta chain. This record comes from a study of cytomegalovirus exposure and HLA in healthy donors. The PCR used 60 Vbeta and 13 Jbeta primers. The assay was immunoSEQ multiplex PCR, and TCRdb's table has in-frame clones only and misses some. This sample has about 120,000 clones, with 15% found just once. V was clipped by 3 bases and J by 0 bases; unmatched bases: 0. This CDR3 spans 15 amino acids. Germline V gene data show CDR1 as MNHNS and CDR2 as SASEGT. This clonotype originated in a woman under 30 in good health and CMV-seronegative. The specimen was PBMCs. The chain employs TRBV6-1 and TRBJ2-5; TRBD2 matches 11 bases. This CDR3 reads CASSETSGDQETQYF. The CDR3 coding sequence is TGTGCCAGCAGTGAGACTAGCGGGGACCAAGAGACCCAGTACTTC.